The rows below give T cell receptor beta chains drawn from one sample of a study of blood T cells in healthy people across ages. TCRdb used MiXCR to reprocess the 5' RACE reads, holding one entry per CDR3 protein. The sample has some 850,000 distinct CDR3 sequences, roughly 26% seen once. These data were likewise used in another study, on T cells of mothers and their children.

The specimen was blood. These receptors all stem from a boy aged 5-17 years in good health. CDR3s include the opening cysteine and the closing phenylalanine or tryptophan. A D gene is named only where the DNA matches it firmly. Clone size appears in some rows only: once, few, many, or a class for an expanded clone.

>TRBJ2-3|TRBV15|TRBD1|NA
CATSYRPGGRSTQYF
TGTGCCACCAGCTATAGGCCAGGGGGACGGAGTACGCAGTATTTT
>TRBJ1-2|TRBV6-5|NA|few
CASSYSGRGYGYTF
TGTGCCAGCAGTTACTCAGGGCGGGGCTATGGCTACACCTTC
>TRBJ2-1|TRBV30|TRBD2|NA
CAGRLAGTYNEQFF
TGTGCCGGTCGACTAGCGGGGACCTACAATGAGCAGTTCTTC
>TRBJ1-4|TRBV28|NA|NA
CASTPTNGGNEKLFF
TGTGCCAGCACTCCTACCAACGGTGGGAATGAAAAACTGTTTTTT
>TRBJ2-7|TRBV9|NA|NA
CASSPRLMAAYEQYF
TGTGCCAGCAGCCCCCGTTTAATGGCAGCCTACGAGCAGTACTTC
>TRBJ2-5|TRBV28|TRBD2|few
CASSLWGSGVKETQYF
TGTGCCAGCAGTTTATGGGGTAGCGGGGTTAAAGAGACCCAGTACTTC
>TRBJ2-2|TRBV28|NA|few
CASRRGGLNTGELFF
TGTGCCAGCAGGAGGGGGGGGCTGAACACCGGGGAGCTGTTTTTT
>TRBJ2-7|TRBV9|TRBD1|few
CASSSGTGNEQYF
TGTGCCAGCAGCTCCGGGACAGGGAACGAGCAGTACTTC
>TRBJ2-2|TRBV6-1|NA|NA
CASSEVSNTGELFF
TGTGCCAGCAGTGAAGTGTCGAACACCGGGGAGCTGTTTTTT
>TRBJ2-7|TRBV3-1|TRBD1|NA
CASSPTGVYEQYF
TGTGCCAGCAGCCCGACAGGGGTCTACGAGCAGTACTTC
>TRBJ2-3|TRBV12-3/TRBV12-4|NA|NA
CASSPASTARDTQYF
TGTGCCAGCAGTCCCGCCTCGACTGCCAGAGATACGCAGTATTTT
>TRBJ2-6|TRBV7-9|NA|few
CASSSQGANVLTF
TGTGCCAGCAGCTCCCAGGGGGCCAACGTCCTGACTTTC
>TRBJ2-5|TRBV20-1|NA|many
CSGGLQETQYF
TGCAGCGGGGGCCTCCAAGAGACCCAGTACTTC
>TRBJ2-7|TRBV28|NA|few
CASSDRNEQYF
TGTGCCAGCAGCGATCGTAACGAGCAGTACTTC
>TRBJ1-6|TRBV10-3|TRBD1|NA
CAISESMDRDRSPLHF
TGTGCCATCAGTGAGTCAATGGACAGGGATCGGTCACCCCTCCACTTT
>TRBJ2-7|TRBV5-1|NA|many
CASSLGYSYEQYF
TGCGCCAGCAGCTTGGGTTACTCCTACGAGCAGTACTTC